These 18 T cell receptor beta chains came from one sample sequenced in a study of vaccination effects on CD4 cells after COVID-19. These TCRs are of unknown antigen specificity. Repertoires were generated with immunoSEQ multiplex PCR, while TCRdb's copy carries only in-frame clones and drops some. The table lists around 40,000 clones, around 63% of them singletons. Once cultured for approximately 10 days, the cells underwent separation to obtain CD4+ T cells. Specimen: CD4+ T cells from PBMCs cultured without peptide, collected before COVID-19 vaccination. These receptors all come from a human donor who received a COVID-19 vaccine.

The rearrangement joins TRBV5-1 to TRBJ2-3; 10 positions match TRBD1. There are 15 residues in the CDR3. With V trimmed by 4 bases and J by 4 bases, 6 bases remained unmatched. Germline-derived CDR1 and CDR2 are SGHRS and YFSETQ. CDR3 loop: CASSPGQGWADTQYF. In DNA, the CDR3 is TGCGCCAGCAGCCCGGGACAGGGGTGGGCAGATACGCAGTATTTT.

The chain joins TRBV2 to TRBJ1-1, with no clear D. V lost 8 bases and J lost 6, with 13 bases in between. CDR3 size: 12 residues. From germline, CDR1 is SNHLY and CDR2 FYNNEI. CDR3 amino acids: CASGSGIPEAFF. The CDR3 DNA sequence: TGTGCCAGCGGTTCAGGTATCCCTGAAGCTTTCTTT.

The gene calls are TRBV6-5 and TRBJ2-7, with D possibly matching TRBD1 (6 bases). This CDR3 spans 15 amino acids. Trimming removed 3 bases at V and 2 bases at J, with 14 bases between. Germline V gene sequence: CDR1 MNHEY, CDR2 SVGAGI. CDR3 in DNA: TGTGCCAGCAGTTATTCCTTGACAGGAGCCTACGAGCAGTACTTC. Amino acid sequence: CASSYSLTGAYEQYF.

V and J are TRBV19 and TRBJ2-7; 9 bases match TRBD1. CDR1 LNHDA and CDR2 SQIVND come from the germline V gene (reference sequence). This CDR3 spans 15 amino acids. V dropped 0 bases and J dropped 3; count of bases not matched to a gene: 3. The CDR3 loop is CASSIEGQGFYEQYF. CDR3 nucleotide sequence: TGTGCCAGTAGTATAGAGGGACAGGGTTTCTACGAGCAGTACTTC.

The chain carries TRBV14 and TRBJ1-3; D call uncertain. The germline V and J ends were trimmed by 5 bases and 2 bases, with 13 bases remaining between them. The CDR3 covers 15 residues. Germline CDR1 reads SGHDN; CDR2 reads FVKESK. In DNA form, the CDR3 reads TGTGCCAGCAGCTTGGGGTACCTTCCTGGAAACACCATATATTTT. Translated, it gives CASSLGYLPGNTIYF.

Regarding this clone: Within the sample, other DNA sequences also encode this same CDR3. This chain connects TRBV10-3 to TRBJ1-1; D unclear. Germline V gene lookup returns CDR1 ENHRY and CDR2 SYGVKD. CDR3 length: 13 residues. The V and J ends lost 4 bases and 2 bases respectively, with 8 bases between them. The CDR3 DNA is TGTGCCATCAGTGTAACGGGAAACACTGAAGCTTTCTTT. Translating it yields CAISVTGNTEAFF.

The chain links TRBV2 to TRBJ2-3; D ambiguous. The length of the CDR3 is 14 residues. Looked up from germline, CDR1 is SNHLY and CDR2 is FYNNEI. Trimming took 7 bases from V and 2 from J, leaving 13 bases between them. The CDR3 region has the DNA TGTGCCAGCAATCCCCAGGCCTCCACAGATACGCAGTATTTT. Translation gives CASNPQASTDTQYF.

The chain links TRBV7-2 to TRBJ2-2; D remains ambiguous. Trimming stripped 5 bases from V and 0 bases from J, with 10 bases between. Germline CDR1 reads SGHTA; CDR2 reads FQGNSA. The CDR3 has 15 amino acids. Here the CDR3 DNA reads TGTGCCAGCAGCCCGCGAGTAACGAACACCGGGGAGCTGTTTTTT. Amino acid sequence: CASSPRVTNTGELFF.

This chain joins TRBV15 and TRBJ1-2; 10 bases are shared with TRBD1. Per germline, CDR1 LNHNV and CDR2 YYDKDF (reference sequence). V was clipped by 0 bases and J by 9 bases; unmatched bases: 7. The CDR3 spans 15 residues. This CDR3 is CATSRDSRTGGRYTF. The DNA for the CDR3 is TGTGCCACCAGCAGAGATAGTCGGACAGGGGGGCGCTACACCTTC.

The chain recombines TRBV2 with TRBJ2-7; D could derive from TRBD1 or TRBD2 (5 bases each). Between the trimmed V and J ends, which lost 5 bases and 0 bases, there was a span of 14 bases. Germline V gives CDR1 SNHLY, CDR2 FYNNEI. CDR3 size: 15 residues. This CDR3 reads CASSRGRDPSYEQYF. The DNA for the CDR3 is TGTGCCAGCAGTCGGGGCCGGGATCCCTCCTACGAGCAGTACTTC.

J is TRBJ2-3 and V is TRBV2, with D perhaps matching TRBD1 or TRBD2 (5 bases each). Germline CDR1 and CDR2: SNHLY and FYNNEI. V lost 3 bases, J lost 1 base, and 14 bases lay in between. The CDR3 extends over 16 amino acids. Here the CDR3 DNA reads TGTGCCAGCAGTGACAAGGCAGGGACCGGCACAGATACGCAGTATTTT. It is translated as CASSDKAGTGTDTQYF.

Written as DNA, the CDR3 is TGTGCCAGCAGCCCCGCTAAGTGGTTCGCAGATACGCAGTATTTT. Protein product: CASSPAKWFADTQYF. J is TRBJ2-3 and V is TRBV14; D remains unclear. Germline lookup yields CDR1 SGHDN and CDR2 FVKESK. V gave up 4 bases and J gave up 4 bases, with 15 bases separating them. The CDR3 contains 15 residues.

The chain has TRBV2 and TRBJ2-5; maybe TRBD1 (6 bases). V was shortened by 10 bases and J by 3 bases, with 12 bases between the two germline ends. The CDR3 runs 12 residues. The germline V gene has CDR1 SNHLY and CDR2 FYNNEI. CDR3 in DNA: TGTGCCACCCGGACAGAGGAAGAGACCCAGTACTTC. This sequence encodes CATRTEEETQYF.

V gene TRBV18 combines with J gene TRBJ2-1; D perhaps matches TRBD2 (6 bases). Germline V gene data show CDR1 as KGHSH and CDR2 as LQKENI. Trimming cost V 5 bases and J 6 bases, with 17 bases left between them. CDR3 length: 15 amino acids. In DNA, the CDR3 is TGTGCCAGCTCATGGGGGGTTTCGAGCGGCAATGAGCAGTTCTTC. Translating it yields CASSWGVSSGNEQFF.

The J gene is TRBJ1-1, the V gene TRBV2; no clear D. CDR3 size: 12 residues. Germline CDR1 and CDR2: SNHLY and FYNNEI. V gave up 6 bases and J gave up 6 bases, with 11 bases separating them. CDR3 region: CASSATSSEAFF. Written as DNA, the CDR3 is TGTGCCAGCAGCGCGACCAGCTCTGAAGCTTTCTTT.

The genes are TRBV6-5 and TRBJ1-5; D remains ambiguous. V was clipped by 6 bases and J by 3 bases, with 6 bases between them. Germline-derived CDR1 and CDR2 are MNHEY and SVGAGI. This CDR3 is built from 12 residues. CDR3 sequence: CASSGVNQPQHF. The CDR3 DNA reads TGTGCCAGCAGCGGGGTCAATCAGCCCCAGCATTTT.

The chain couples TRBV9 to TRBJ1-3; 7 bases match TRBD1. Germline trimming cut 0 bases from V and 1 base from J; bases unmatched to any gene: 4. Germline assignment: CDR1 SGDLS and CDR2 YYNGEE. The CDR3 is made up of 16 amino acids. DNA of the CDR3: TGTGCCAGCAGCGTAGTGACAGGGTGGTCTGGAAACACCATATATTTT. This translates into CASSVVTGWSGNTIYF. Full variable domain (outside the CDR3, taken from reference TRBV9 and TRBJ1-3): DSGVTQTPKHLITATGQRVTLRCSPRSGDLSVYWYQQSLDQGLQFLIQYYNGEERAKGNILERFSAQQFPDLHSELNLSSLELGDSALYFCASSVVTGWSGNTIYFGEGSWLTVV.

The genes are TRBV6-1 and TRBJ2-3; D is undetermined. V was cut by 1 base and J by 3 bases, with 5 bases left in between. The CDR3 covers 13 residues. CDR1 is MNHNS and CDR2 is SASEGT in the germline V gene. The DNA for the CDR3 is TGTGCCAGCAGTGAAGGGGGTACAGATACGCAGTATTTT. It codes for CASSEGGTDTQYF.